This paragraph covers one T cell receptor (beta chain) sequence. This clone was recorded once. It has no known antigen specificity. Per-base quality was not reported, and no clone a single base away is much larger than it. Per the publication, the time point label means: baseline before first vaccination. Vaccinee samples came from UK trials COV001 and COV002, including a single-blind randomized controlled phase 2/3 trial of AZD1222 (ChAdOx1 nCoV-19) in healthy adults. For TCRbeta chain sequencing, PBMC samples from trial participants were taken at day 0 and at day 28 after the second dose. The sample is drawn from a study of T cell responses to AZD1222 COVID-19 vaccine (dated by TCRdb to the early 2020s). In the study overall: AZD1222 recipients given second doses at about 4 weeks or at about 12 weeks were pooled, since spike-specific TCR depth and breadth were not found to differ between the two schedules. A total of about 230 trial participants underwent TCR sequencing, of whom some 210 received two doses of AZD1222 and about 25 received two doses of the MenACWY control vaccine. Trial participants were enrolled by age into subgroups of 18-55, 56-69 and 70-plus years, and 148, 28 and 57 TCR-sequenced participants, respectively, were included in these subgroups.

The CDR3 regions of human TCRbeta chains were subjected to immunosequencing. On the authors' methods: TCRs in the repertoires were matched against a reference library of SARS-CoV-2-specific TCRs that had been generated with the MIRA antigen-specificity platform. Breadth was defined as the fraction of unique TCRs that were SARS-CoV-2-associated. Depth was defined as the fraction of total T cells that were SARS-CoV-2-associated. Using the MIRA data, each spike-specific TCR was assigned both to the spike region to which the TCR was reactive and to a CD4 or CD8 class. Log10-transformed breadth and depth values were compared by one-way ANOVA with Sidak's multiple comparisons tests. Entries here come from immuneACCESS through TCRdb and include only in-frame sequences with V and J called. Some clones fail to appear in such tables; in the studies checked, an unresolved V gene covers under half of the shortfall, and the cause of the remainder is unknown. That table supplies the V and J calls and clone size; D and trimming were determined from the DNA. This sample has tens of thousands of clones in its table, and roughly nine tenths of those were observed once. The ten largest clones represent approximately 15% of the sample.

Points the paper makes about the study in general: Only a handful of AZD1222 recipients were SARS-CoV-2 seropositive at baseline, limiting conclusions about previously exposed vaccinees. Epitopes outside the regions mutated in the B.1.351 and B.1.1.7 variants were reportedly recognized by nearly half of the unique spike-specific TCRs. The 56-69-year group was small, and its depth increase did not reach significance, likely because of low power. Because no samples from the day 14 peak response were available, repertoires could be characterized only after the peak T cell response. CD4 TCRs associated with the vaccine covered the entire spike protein, and the dominant responses were in regions 160-218 and 743-854. Spike-specific TCR breadth and depth rose significantly after two AZD1222 doses compared with day 0 and with MenACWY recipients. Participants were mostly white British, with more females than males. The authors suggested clonal diversity may have been underestimated.

Sequenced here: peripheral blood, sampled on day 0 of AZD1222 vaccination. The sequence was obtained from an adult in good health.

The nucleotide sequence reads as follows: TGTGCCTGGACCTTCGGACAGGGGAATGGAAACACCATATATTTT. This translates into CAWTFGQGNGNTIYF. The rearrangement joined TRBV30 to TRBJ1-3; 9 of the junction bases match TRBD1. Relative to germline, V is missing 4 bases and J is missing 3 bases, with 7 bases of the junction outside any gene match. The CDR3 sequence holds 15 residues, the cysteine and phenylalanine included. Of the read, only the CDR3 DNA is kept; its 45 bases are in frame from base 1. CDR1 GTSNPN and CDR2 SVGIG were looked up in the germline V gene (reference sequence).